This section outlines one T cell receptor (beta chain) sequence together with its context. This entry comes from a study of T cell clones after liver transplantation. The repertoire was sequenced with immunoSEQ multiplex PCR; TCRdb's copy has only in-frame clones and lacks some. The table lists about 100,000 clones, 82% of them singletons. Germline assignment: CDR1 SQVTM and CDR2 ANQGSEA. Trimming shortened V by 3 bases and J by 3 bases, and 9 bases separated the two germline ends. The CDR3 is 13 residues long. This receptor was identified in a human donor who received a liver transplant. The J gene is TRBJ1-5, the V gene TRBV29-1, with a tentative D call TRBD1 (6 bases). The source material was CD4+ T cells from blood, sampled before liver transplant. Written as DNA, the CDR3 is TGCAGCGTTGATCAGGGGCCCAATCAGCCCCAGCATTTT. Protein: CSVDQGPNQPQHF.